The T cell receptor (beta chain) under discussion was sequenced for a study of T cell responses to AZD1222 COVID-19 vaccine. General observations from the study: Baseline serostatus was positive in only a handful of AZD1222 recipients. Among the donors, most were white British and more were female, and clonal diversity was possibly underestimated.

Germline V gene sequence: CDR1 LGHDT, CDR2 YNNKEL (reference sequence). The CDR3 length is 14 residues. The V segment lost 2 bases and the J segment 6 bases; nucleotides outside the gene matches: 6. A remark on this clone: Its antigen is not identified.

Clones were sequenced by immunoSEQ multiplex PCR, and TCRdb holds only the in-frame ones, with some missing. The data show around 84,000 clones, roughly 88% seen once. The V gene is TRBV3-1 (or the pseudogene TRBV3-2), the J gene TRBJ1-1; 7 bases map to TRBD1. Sequenced here: peripheral blood, sampled 28 days after the second AZD1222 dose. The TCR was taken from an adult who received the AZD1222 COVID-19 vaccine. The CDR3 sequence is CASSQLDRRPEAFF. The CDR3 DNA reads as TGTGCCAGCAGCCAATTGGACAGGCGTCCTGAAGCTTTCTTT.